A single count supports the clone carrying this T cell receptor (beta chain). Its specificity is not known. It was with a sample-barcoded 5' primer and a J-beta primer mix that a second PCR of about 6 to 11 cycles was run. A template-switch adaptor with 12 random nucleotides tagged each cDNA molecule. A single record per CDR3 protein comes from TCRdb applying MiXCR to the 5' RACE reads. Altogether 700,000 to 1,000,000 distinct CDR3 sequences are present, 40% to 50% being singletons, with the ten largest covering about 21%. The record originates from a study of blood T cells in healthy people across ages. Study-wide results and caveats: Estimated diversity across one million T cells was deemed an underestimate. Naive CD4+ cells and diversity were both higher in long-lived donors than in aged donors.

The V end was cut by 3 bases, the J end by 1 base, with 9 bases between. The CDR3 spans 13 residues. The germline V gene has CDR1 GTSNPN and CDR2 SVGIG (reference sequence). The sample was blood. This rearrangement joins TRBV30 to TRBJ1-1; D is ambiguous. This clonotype originated in a man in his 60s in good health. In DNA form, the CDR3 reads TGTGCCTGGAGCACAGAGGAGAACACTGAAGCTTTCTTT. This codes for CAWSTEENTEAFF.